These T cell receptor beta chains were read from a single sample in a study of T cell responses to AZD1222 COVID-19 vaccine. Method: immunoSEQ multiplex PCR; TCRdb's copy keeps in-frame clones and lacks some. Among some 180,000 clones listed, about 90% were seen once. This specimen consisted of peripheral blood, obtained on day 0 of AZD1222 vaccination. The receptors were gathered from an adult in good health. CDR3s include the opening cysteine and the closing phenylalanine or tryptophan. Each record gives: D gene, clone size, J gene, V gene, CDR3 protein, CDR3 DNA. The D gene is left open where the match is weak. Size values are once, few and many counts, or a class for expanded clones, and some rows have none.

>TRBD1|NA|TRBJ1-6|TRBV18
CASSPWRTGGSSYNSPLHF
TGTGCCAGCTCACCGTGGAGGACAGGGGGTAGCTCCTATAATTCACCCCTCCACTTT
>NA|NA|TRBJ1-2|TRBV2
CASSDEINYGYTF
TGTGCCAGCAGTGATGAGATTAACTATGGCTACACCTTC
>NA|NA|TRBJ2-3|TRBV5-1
CASSLGQAWSDTQYF
TGCGCCAGCAGCTTGGGACAAGCTTGGTCCGATACGCAGTATTTT
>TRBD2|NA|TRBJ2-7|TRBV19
CASTLGGGSAEQYF
TGTGCCAGTACGCTCGGCGGGGGTTCCGCCGAGCAGTACTTC
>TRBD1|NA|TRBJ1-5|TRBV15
CATSPDRGLSQPQHF
TGTGCCACCAGTCCAGACAGGGGGCTTAGTCAGCCCCAGCATTTT
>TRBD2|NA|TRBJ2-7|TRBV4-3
CASSQGRGGSGEQYF
TGCGCCAGCAGCCAAGGTCGGGGGGGCTCGGGGGAGCAGTACTTC
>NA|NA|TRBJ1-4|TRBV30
CAWSTPGGTSEKLFF
TGTGCCTGGAGTACGCCGGGAGGGACAAGTGAAAAACTGTTTTTT
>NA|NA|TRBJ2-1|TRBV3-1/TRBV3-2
CASRGGVFDDSYNEQFF
TGTGCCAGCAGAGGTGGGGTTTTCGATGACTCCTACAATGAGCAGTTCTTC
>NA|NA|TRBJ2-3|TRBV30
CAWASRGALTDTQYF
TGTGCCTGGGCATCAAGAGGGGCACTCACAGATACGCAGTATTTT
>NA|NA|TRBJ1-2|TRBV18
CASSPGQLANYGYTF
TGTGCCAGCTCACCCGGACAGTTAGCTAACTATGGCTACACCTTC
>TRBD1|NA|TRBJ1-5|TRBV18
CASSVSGTGLNQPQHF
TGTGCCAGCTCAGTCTCCGGGACAGGGCTCAATCAGCCCCAGCATTTT
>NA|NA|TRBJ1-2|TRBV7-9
CASSLGTPNYGYTF
TGTGCCAGCAGCTTGGGGACACCTAACTATGGCTACACCTTC
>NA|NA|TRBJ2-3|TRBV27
CASRVLSQYRGGPDTQYF
TGTGCCAGCAGAGTTTTATCGCAATACAGGGGAGGGCCCGATACGCAGTATTTT
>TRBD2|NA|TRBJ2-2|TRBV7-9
CASSSSGGSNTGELFF
TGTGCCAGCAGCTCTAGCGGGGGGTCGAACACCGGGGAGCTGTTTTTT
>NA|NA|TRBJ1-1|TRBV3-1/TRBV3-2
CASSQDGGSGRTEAFF
TGTGCCAGCAGCCAAGATGGGGGATCGGGGCGCACTGAAGCTTTCTTT
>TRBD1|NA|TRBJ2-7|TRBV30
CAFRDRAYEQYF
TGTGCCTTCCGGGACAGGGCCTACGAGCAGTACTTC
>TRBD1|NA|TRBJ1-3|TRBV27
CASSSLGQGVNTIYF
TGTGCCAGCAGTTCTCTCGGACAGGGTGTAAACACCATATATTTT
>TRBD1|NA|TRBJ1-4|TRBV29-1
CSVGRRGQELFF
TGCAGCGTTGGTCGAAGGGGGCAAGAACTGTTTTTT
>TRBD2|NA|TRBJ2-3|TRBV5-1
CASSTLSGMSTDTQYF
TGCGCCAGCAGCACACTTAGCGGGATGTCCACAGATACGCAGTATTTT
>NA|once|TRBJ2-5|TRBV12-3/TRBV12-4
CASGRYQETQYF
TGTGCCAGTGGCCGTTACCAAGAGACCCAGTACTTC
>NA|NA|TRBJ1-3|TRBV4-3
CASSADSTWGNTIYF
TGCGCCAGCAGTGCTGACAGTACTTGGGGAAACACCATATATTTT
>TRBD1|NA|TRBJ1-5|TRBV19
CASSIDPGTAQPQHF
TGTGCCAGTAGTATAGACCCTGGGACAGCTCAGCCCCAGCATTTT
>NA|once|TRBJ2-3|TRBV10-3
CAISYDWGSTDTQYF
TGTGCCATCAGTTATGACTGGGGTAGCACAGATACGCAGTATTTT
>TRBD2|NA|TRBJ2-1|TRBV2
CASKSRLAESSYNEQFF
TGTGCCAGCAAGTCAAGGCTAGCGGAGAGCTCCTACAATGAGCAGTTCTTC
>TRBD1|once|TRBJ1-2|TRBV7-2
CASSLGRQGEHYGYTF
TGTGCCAGCAGCTTAGGACGACAGGGGGAGCACTATGGCTACACCTTC
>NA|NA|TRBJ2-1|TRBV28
CASSRTVGNEQFF
TGTGCCAGCAGTAGGACGGTAGGCAATGAGCAGTTCTTC
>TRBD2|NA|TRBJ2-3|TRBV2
CASNRGGSYSTDTQYF
TGTGCCAGCAACCGGGGGGGGTCCTACAGCACAGATACGCAGTATTTT
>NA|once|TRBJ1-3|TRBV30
CAWTGNSNSGNTIYF
TGTGCCTGGACCGGCAACTCGAACTCTGGAAACACCATATATTTT
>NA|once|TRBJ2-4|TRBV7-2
CASTLGTVAKNIQYF
TGTGCCAGCACCTTAGGGACGGTAGCCAAAAACATTCAGTACTTC
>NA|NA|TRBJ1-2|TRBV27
CASSISMEGPYGYTF
TGTGCCAGCAGTATCTCCATGGAGGGGCCCTATGGCTACACCTTC
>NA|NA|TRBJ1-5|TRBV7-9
CASSRDGSNQPQHF
TGTGCCAGCAGCCGGGACGGTAGCAATCAGCCCCAGCATTTT
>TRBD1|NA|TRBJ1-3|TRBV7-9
CASSFDRGIGNTIYF
TGTGCCAGCAGCTTCGACAGGGGGATTGGAAACACCATATATTTT
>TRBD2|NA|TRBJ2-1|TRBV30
CAWSVTGLADNEQFF
TGTGCCTGGAGTGTAACCGGACTAGCGGACAATGAGCAGTTCTTC
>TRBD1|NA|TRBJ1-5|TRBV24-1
CATSDPTGGLGQPQHF
TGTGCCACCAGTGACCCGACAGGGGGCTTAGGTCAGCCCCAGCATTTT
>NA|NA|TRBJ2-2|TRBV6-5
CASSSAGIGELFF
TGTGCCAGCAGTTCAGCAGGGATCGGGGAGCTGTTTTTT
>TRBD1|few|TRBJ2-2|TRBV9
CASSVAGTGTGELFF
TGTGCCAGCAGCGTAGCCGGGACAGGGACCGGGGAGCTGTTTTTT
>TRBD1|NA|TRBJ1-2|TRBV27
CASSLPEQGSGNYGYTF
TGTGCCAGCAGTTTACCGGAACAGGGGTCGGGAAACTATGGCTACACCTTC
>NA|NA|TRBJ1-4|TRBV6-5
CASRASGTSNEKLFF
TGTGCCAGCAGAGCCTCCGGGACATCTAATGAAAAACTGTTTTTT
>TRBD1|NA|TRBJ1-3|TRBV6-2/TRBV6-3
CASSRTGVRYF
TGTGCCAGCAGCCGGACAGGGGTTCGATATTTT
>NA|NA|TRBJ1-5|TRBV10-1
CASSDPRWEPQHF
TGCGCCAGCAGTGACCCCCGATGGGAGCCCCAGCATTTT
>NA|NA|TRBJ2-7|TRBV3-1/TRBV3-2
CASSQAGITYEQYF
TGTGCCAGCAGCCAAGCAGGGATCACCTACGAGCAGTACTTC
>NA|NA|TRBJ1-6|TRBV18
CASSLGREESPLHF
TGTGCCAGCTCACTAGGGAGGGAAGAATCACCCCTCCACTTT
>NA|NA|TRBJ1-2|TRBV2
CASRRGQDYGYTF
TGTGCCAGCAGGCGGGGACAAGACTATGGCTACACCTTC
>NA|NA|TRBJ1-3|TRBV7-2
CASGPGGMGGNTIYF
TGTGCCAGCGGCCCGGGAGGGATGGGGGGAAACACCATATATTTT
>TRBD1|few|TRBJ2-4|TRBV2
CASSAGQGDKNIQYF
TGTGCCAGCAGCGCCGGACAGGGCGACAAAAACATTCAGTACTTC
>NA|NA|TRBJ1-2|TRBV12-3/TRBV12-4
CASSLNYGYTF
TGTGCCAGCAGTCTTAACTATGGCTACACCTTC
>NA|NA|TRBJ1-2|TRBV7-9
CASSFPQGTGNYGYTF
TGTGCCAGCAGCTTCCCTCAAGGAACAGGAAACTATGGCTACACCTTC
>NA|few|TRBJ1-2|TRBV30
CAWKNRGGAYGYTF
TGTGCCTGGAAGAATCGCGGCGGGGCCTATGGCTACACCTTC
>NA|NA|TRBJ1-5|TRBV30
CAWSVWTDSNQPQHF
TGTGCCTGGAGTGTATGGACGGATAGCAATCAGCCCCAGCATTTT
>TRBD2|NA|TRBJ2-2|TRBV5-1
CASSPWRGATGELFF
TGCGCCAGCAGCCCGTGGCGGGGGGCGACCGGGGAGCTGTTTTTT
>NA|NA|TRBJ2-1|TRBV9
CASSVGGVLTTNEQFF
TGTGCCAGCAGCGTAGGCGGGGTCCTGACCACCAATGAGCAGTTCTTC
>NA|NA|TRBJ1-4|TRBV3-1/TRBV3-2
CASSHGTASEKLFF
TGTGCCAGCAGCCACGGAACAGCCTCAGAAAAACTGTTTTTT
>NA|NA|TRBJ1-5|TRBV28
CASSLARPQPQHF
TGTGCCAGCAGTTTAGCCAGGCCTCAGCCCCAGCATTTT
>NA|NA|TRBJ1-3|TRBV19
CASSSTRTGEAGNTIYF
TGTGCCAGTAGCTCTACAAGAACCGGGGAGGCTGGAAACACCATATATTTT